Listed below are T cell receptor beta chains from one sample, sequenced in a study of blood T cell repertoires in COVID-19. Repertoires were generated with immunoSEQ multiplex PCR, while TCRdb's copy carries only in-frame clones and drops some. The table records 250,000 to 400,000 clones, roughly 90% of them present only once. The specimen was PBMCs or T cells enriched from blood (not recorded which). The receptors originated from a man between 60 and 70 years old who had recovered from COVID-19. Both conserved end residues are part of each CDR3. D genes are given only for firm matches. Only some rows state a clone size, as once, few, many or a class for expanded clones.

clone_size j_call v_call d_call cdr3_aa cdr3_nt
NA TRBJ1-6 TRBV9 NA CASSVGGENNSPLHF TGTGCCAGCAGCGTAGGGGGAGAAAACAATTCACCCCTCCACTTT
NA TRBJ2-7 TRBV27 NA CASSFHRAPYEQYF TGTGCCAGCAGTTTCCACAGGGCCCCCTACGAGCAGTACTTC
NA TRBJ1-1 TRBV11-2 NA CASSLDTRGAFF TGTGCCAGCAGCTTAGACACTCGAGGAGCTTTCTTT
NA TRBJ2-2 TRBV3-1/TRBV3-2 TRBD2 CASSLAGSGELFF TGTGCCAGCAGTCTAGCGGGATCCGGGGAGCTGTTTTTT
NA TRBJ1-2 TRBV19 NA CASRSAQGGYTF TGTGCCAGTAGATCGGCCCAGGGTGGCTACACCTTC
NA TRBJ2-2 TRBV5-6 TRBD1 CASSRDRVAGELFF TGTGCCAGCAGTAGGGACAGGGTGGCCGGGGAGCTGTTTTTT
NA TRBJ1-2 TRBV7-2 NA CASSLRGTIYGYTF TGTGCCAGCAGCTTAAGGGGCACCATTTATGGCTACACCTTC
NA TRBJ1-2 TRBV11-2 NA CASPRAGEGYTF TGTGCCAGCCCTCGGGCAGGGGAAGGCTACACCTTC
NA TRBJ2-5 TRBV18 NA CASSPRDTKETQYF TGTGCCAGCTCACCACGGGACACTAAAGAGACCCAGTACTTC
few TRBJ2-2 TRBV11-2 NA CASSLDQYTGELFF TGTGCCAGCAGCTTAGACCAGTACACCGGGGAGCTGTTTTTT
NA TRBJ1-2 TRBV18 NA CASSPGHSYGYTF TGTGCCAGCTCACCCGGACATTCCTATGGCTACACCTTC
NA TRBJ2-1 TRBV5-1 NA CASSFSPTSSYNEQFF TGCGCCAGCAGCTTTAGTCCGACTAGCTCCTACAATGAGCAGTTCTTC
NA TRBJ1-2 TRBV6-5 NA CASRRDTATRGYTF TGTGCCAGCAGGAGGGACACTGCCACCCGTGGCTACACCTTC
few TRBJ1-4 TRBV7-9 NA CASSLATGGGEKLFF TGTGCCAGCAGCTTAGCAACGGGGGGCGGTGAAAAACTGTTTTTT
NA TRBJ2-1 TRBV6-1 TRBD2 CASSEFRTSGSNEQFF TGTGCCAGCAGTGAATTTAGGACTAGCGGGAGCAATGAGCAGTTCTTC
NA TRBJ1-4 TRBV4-1 NA CASSPYRVPNEKLFF TGCGCCAGCAGCCCATACAGGGTCCCTAATGAAAAACTGTTTTTT
NA TRBJ2-5 TRBV5-1 NA CASSLAGTGQETQYF TGCGCCAGCAGCTTGGCAGGAACCGGACAAGAGACCCAGTACTTC
NA TRBJ2-6 TRBV5-1 NA CASSLEWRGRTGANVLTF TGCGCCAGCAGCTTGGAATGGCGGGGGCGGACTGGGGCCAACGTCCTGACTTTC
NA TRBJ2-2 TRBV24-1 TRBD2 CATSDPPWSGKLNTGELFF TGTGCCACCAGTGACCCCCCGTGGAGCGGGAAGTTGAACACCGGGGAGCTGTTTTTT
NA TRBJ2-3 TRBV9 TRBD2 CASSGTSGGAVDTQYF TGTGCCAGCAGCGGGACTAGCGGGGGGGCGGTTGATACGCAGTATTTT
NA TRBJ2-7 TRBV19 TRBD1 CASSIGGAGQGSYEQYF TGTGCCAGTAGTATAGGAGGGGCCGGACAGGGTTCCTACGAGCAGTACTTC
NA TRBJ2-1 TRBV9 TRBD2 CASSLSGAGGGEQFF TGTGCCAGCAGCTTAAGTGGAGCGGGAGGGGGTGAGCAGTTCTTC
NA TRBJ1-4 TRBV6-6 NA CASSWGGEKLFF TGTGCCAGCAGCTGGGGGGGTGAAAAACTGTTTTTT
NA TRBJ1-2 TRBV3-1/TRBV3-2 TRBD1 CASSAGGDGYTF TGTGCCAGCAGCGCAGGGGGCGATGGCTACACCTTC
NA TRBJ1-1 TRBV3-1/TRBV3-2 TRBD1 CASRGQGNTEAFF TGTGCCAGCAGGGGACAGGGGAACACTGAAGCTTTCTTT
NA TRBJ1-2 TRBV12-3/TRBV12-4 NA CASSSSGDGYTF TGTGCCAGCAGTTCATCCGGTGATGGCTACACCTTC
NA TRBJ1-1 TRBV30 NA CAWTPLYGAFF TGTGCCTGGACCCCATTATACGGAGCTTTCTTT
once TRBJ2-2 TRBV11-2 NA CASSPAFGAVAELFF TGTGCCAGCAGCCCCGCCTTCGGCGCGGTTGCGGAGCTGTTTTTT
NA TRBJ1-6 TRBV7-6 NA CASSVGGYNSPLHF TGTGCCAGCAGCGTCGGGGGATATAATTCACCCCTCCACTTT
NA TRBJ2-3 TRBV4-2 TRBD2 CASSQGTSGGAEDTQYF TGTGCCAGCAGCCAAGGGACTAGCGGGGGGGCCGAAGATACGCAGTATTTT
NA TRBJ1-5 TRBV7-9 NA CASSLSRNSNQPQHF TGTGCCAGCAGCTTAAGCAGGAATAGCAATCAGCCCCAGCATTTT
NA TRBJ2-3 TRBV7-9 TRBD2 CASILAGAADTQYF TGTGCCAGCATTCTAGCGGGAGCGGCAGATACGCAGTATTTT
NA TRBJ1-6 TRBV2 TRBD1 CASRGIGQGFGSPLHF TGTGCCAGCAGAGGTATTGGACAGGGTTTCGGTTCACCCCTCCACTTT